This T cell receptor (beta chain) was sequenced for a study of T cell responses to AZD1222 COVID-19 vaccine. Study conclusions and caveats: Among the donors, most were white British and more were female, and clonal diversity was possibly underestimated. After two AZD1222 doses, spike-specific TCR breadth and depth rose versus day 0.

Note on this clone: Its specificity is not known.

Sequencing was performed with immunoSEQ multiplex PCR; in TCRdb, only in-frame clones are kept and a portion is missing. Of 100,000 to 150,000 clones in the sample, 80% to 90% were seen once. Germline V gene data show CDR1 as SGDLS and CDR2 as YYNGEE. The CDR3 is made up of 14 amino acids. The germline V and J ends were trimmed by 4 bases and 10 bases, with 18 bases remaining between them. The chain uses TRBV9 and TRBJ1-5; D unclear. The sequencing used peripheral blood, collected on day 0 of MenACWY control vaccination. The sequence was collected from an adult in good health. CDR3 residues: CASSFRHEDSPQHF. As DNA, the CDR3 is TGTGCCAGCAGCTTCCGGCACGAGGATTCACCCCAGCATTTT.